Listed below are T cell receptor beta chains from one sample, sequenced in a study of CD8+ T cells in alopecia areata. The data were produced by immunoSEQ multiplex PCR, yet TCRdb's version contains in-frame clones alone and is incomplete. The table lists 220,000 or so clones, about three fifths of them singletons. The sample was CD4+ T cells sorted from blood, taken at week 0. These receptors were collected from a human donor with alopecia areata. Each CDR3 is given with its conserved first and last residue. Each record gives: D gene, clone size, J gene, V gene, CDR3 DNA, CDR3 protein. The D gene is left open where the match is weak. Expanded clones are given a class, and other clones once, few, many or no size at all.

.	.	TRBJ2-3	TRBV29-1	TGCAGCGTTTTAGGCGGGGCTACAGATACGCAGTATTTT	CSVLGGATDTQYF
TRBD1	few	TRBJ2-7	TRBV10-2	TGCGCCAGCACCGGACAGGGGTTCTACGAGCAGTACTTC	CASTGQGFYEQYF
.	.	TRBJ1-1	TRBV5-1	TGCGCCAGCAGCTTGGAGTCTGGACGGAACACTGAAGCTTTCTTT	CASSLESGRNTEAFF
.	once	TRBJ1-1	TRBV30	TGTGCCTGGAGTGTGCAGGTGGACACTGAAGCTTTCTTT	CAWSVQVDTEAFF
.	.	TRBJ1-2	TRBV30	TGTGCCTGGAGTGCAGGACAGAGATATGGCTACACCTTC	CAWSAGQRYGYTF
.	.	TRBJ2-1	TRBV29-1	TGCAGCGTCGATACCTCGGGTAGCAATGAGCAGTTCTTC	CSVDTSGSNEQFF
.	once	TRBJ2-1	TRBV20-1	TGCAGTGCTAGAGTTGGGCGGCAGTTCTTC	CSARVGRQFF
TRBD1	.	TRBJ1-5	TRBV6-6	TGTGCCAGCAGGCGACCCGGGACAGGGAATCAGCCCCAGCATTTT	CASRRPGTGNQPQHF
.	.	TRBJ1-2	TRBV30	TGTGCCTGGAGGGTTACCGGGCGTCAGGGCTACACCTTC	CAWRVTGRQGYTF
TRBD1	.	TRBJ2-3	TRBV29-1	TGCAGCGCCCGGACAGGGTTTACACCAGATACGCAGTATTTT	CSARTGFTPDTQYF
.	.	TRBJ1-2	TRBV9	TGTGCCAGCAGCGTAGGAGGGACCGATTTAGCCTTC	CASSVGGTDLAF
TRBD2	.	TRBJ2-2	TRBV5-1	TGCGCCAGCAGCCCTCAACCGGGACTAGCGTCGGGCGCCGGGGAGCTGTTTTTT	CASSPQPGLASGAGELFF
.	few	TRBJ1-1	TRBV29-1	TGCAGCGTCTCCGGAAACACTGAAGCTTTCTTT	CSVSGNTEAFF
.	.	TRBJ2-3	TRBV5-1	TGCGCCAGCAGCTTGGGGGACCTCTGGTATGGGCAGTATTTT	CASSLGDLWYGQYF
TRBD2	.	TRBJ2-3	TRBV25-1	TGTGCCAGCAGTGAGGTATTAGGAGCGGGAGGGGGCACAGATACGCAGTATTTT	CASSEVLGAGGGTDTQYF
.	.	TRBJ2-7	TRBV5-1	TGCGCCAGCAGCTCTACTATGGGACATAAGACCTACGAGCAGTACTTC	CASSSTMGHKTYEQYF
TRBD2	.	TRBJ2-2	TRBV5-1	TGCGCCAGCAAGAAAGGGACTAGCGGACCGAACACCGGGGAGCTGTTTTTT	CASKKGTSGPNTGELFF
TRBD2	.	TRBJ2-3	TRBV6-1	TGTGCCAGCAGTGAAAACTTAGGCGGGGGGGCCCTAGATACGCAGTATTTT	CASSENLGGGALDTQYF
TRBD1	.	TRBJ1-4	TRBV6-6	TGTGCCAGCAGTCCGCTGACAGGGGGCAATGAAAAACTGTTTTTT	CASSPLTGGNEKLFF
TRBD1	.	TRBJ1-4	TRBV4-1	TGCGCCAGCAGCCAAGGGGGATGGGGGGACAGTGATGAAAAACTGTTTTTT	CASSQGGWGDSDEKLFF
.	.	TRBJ1-2	TRBV6-5	TGTGCCAGCAGTTACTCCAGGGAGTATGGCTACACCTTC	CASSYSREYGYTF
.	.	TRBJ2-3	TRBV7-9	TGTGCCAGCAGCTTACCAAAAACAGATACGCAGTATTTT	CASSLPKTDTQYF
.	few	TRBJ2-3	TRBV7-3	TGTGCCAGCAGCTTAGACCGCTCTGGCATGGATACGCAGTATTTT	CASSLDRSGMDTQYF
.	.	TRBJ2-7	TRBV18	TGTGCCAGCTCACAATACGGCGACGAGCAGTACTTC	CASSQYGDEQYF
TRBD1	.	TRBJ1-1	TRBV6-5	TGTGCCAGCAGTCGACAGGGCGGTGGGGCTTTCTTT	CASSRQGGGAFF
TRBD1	.	TRBJ1-6	TRBV5-1	TGCGCCAGCAGCTTTCGCACAGGGGGCAGGAATAATTCACCCCTCCACTTT	CASSFRTGGRNNSPLHF
.	.	TRBJ2-2	TRBV10-2	TGCGCCAGCTCCGCGGTTGGCACCGGGGAGCTGTTTTTT	CASSAVGTGELFF
.	.	TRBJ2-7	TRBV30	TGTGCCTCAGGGTACGGCGAGCAGTACTTC	CASGYGEQYF
TRBD1	.	TRBJ1-1	TRBV30	TGTGCCTGGAGTGTAACAGGGGGCCACACTGAAGCTTTCTTT	CAWSVTGGHTEAFF
TRBD2	.	TRBJ2-1	TRBV7-6	TGTGCCAGCAGCTCCGGACTAGCGGGAGTCGATGAGCAGTTCTTC	CASSSGLAGVDEQFF
.	many	TRBJ2-3	TRBV20-1	TGCAGTGCTAGCCCCGCCCCTACGCAGTATTTT	CSASPAPTQYF
.	.	TRBJ2-3	TRBV27	TGTGCCAGCAGTTTAAGTAGGAGCACAGATACGCAGTATTTT	CASSLSRSTDTQYF
.	.	TRBJ2-7	TRBV5-1	TGCGCCAGCAGCTTGGATCTTACAGGGCAGTACTTC	CASSLDLTGQYF
TRBD1	few	TRBJ2-1	TRBV6-1	TGTGCCAGCGACAGGGGGCGGGGAAATGAGCAGTTCTTC	CASDRGRGNEQFF
TRBD1	.	TRBJ2-7	TRBV29-1	TGCAGCGCCGAGGGGACAGGGTGGGCCGAGCAGTACTTC	CSAEGTGWAEQYF
.	.	TRBJ1-5	TRBV20-1	TGCAGTGCTGGTCAGGGACAGCCCCAGCATTTT	CSAGQGQPQHF
.	.	TRBJ2-2	TRBV6-1	TGTGCCAGCATCCCGAATGGGGCCATCCCCGGGGAGCTGTTTTTT	CASIPNGAIPGELFF
TRBD1	.	TRBJ1-1	TRBV5-1	TGCGCCAGCAGCTATACACAGGGGTCGGTCACTGAAGCTTTCTTT	CASSYTQGSVTEAFF
.	.	TRBJ2-1	TRBV5-1	TGCGCCAGCAGCGCCCGACAGAGCTCCTACAATGAGCAGTTCTTC	CASSARQSSYNEQFF
TRBD2	few	TRBJ2-1	TRBV5-1	TGCGCCAGCAGCGCTAGCGGGAGGGGTGAGCAGTTCTTC	CASSASGRGEQFF
TRBD1	.	TRBJ1-6	TRBV9	TGTGCCAGCAGCGTATCGGGACAGGGGGCTTCACCCCTCCACTTT	CASSVSGQGASPLHF
.	.	TRBJ2-1	TRBV9	TGTGCCAGCAGCGTAGAGAGTAGCTCCTACAATGAGCAGTTCTTC	CASSVESSSYNEQFF
.	.	TRBJ2-1	TRBV5-1	TGCGCCAGCAGCTTATCGGGGACGGACCCCAATGAGCAGTTCTTC	CASSLSGTDPNEQFF
.	few	TRBJ2-2	TRBV10-2	TGCGCCAGCAGCGAATATAACAGGGCCCCGAACACCGGGGAGCTGTTTTTT	CASSEYNRAPNTGELFF